Given below is one TCR beta chain in context. What this receptor recognizes is not known. No much larger clone is present one base from it, and per-base qualities are unavailable. The record originates from a study of blood T cell repertoires in COVID-19 (TCRdb year 2020). With respect to the entire study: Samples from collaborators originated in the United States, Italy and Spain and spanned both the acute and convalescent phases of COVID-19. The prospective study material was composed of cDNA or gDNA derived from T cells, B-cell-depleted T cells, or PBMCs. Deeply sampled blood TCRbeta repertoires from subjects exposed to, actively infected with, or recovered from COVID-19 were included in the dataset. The repertoires were released in a freely available public database intended as a resource for research on the immune response to SARS-CoV-2. Samples came from the ongoing ImmuneRACE study (first 160 participants) plus 1,254 subjects from 6 global collaborators. Sample metadata almost always included a de-identified subject ID, COVID-19 status, age in years and sex. Where available, HLA class I and class II types were obtained from metadata supplied by the sample provider rather than from assay-based typing.

Here is what the overall study found, with its caveats: The quantity of clinical and demographic metadata differed by source and by participant and was supplied without curation.

Measured from the cysteine to the phenylalanine, the CDR3 is 14 residues long. Kept here is only the CDR3 DNA, which spans 42 bases and is read in frame from base 1. The V and J ends are trimmed by 0 bases and 6 bases, leaving 7 bases between them. Based on the germline V gene, the CDR1 and CDR2 sequences are SGHRS and YFSETQ. Each collaborating institution followed its own protocols to collect whole blood in K2EDTA tubes. For TCRbeta analysis, collaborator samples were shipped as frozen whole blood, as isolated PBMCs, or as DNA extracted from either sample type. TCRbeta CDR3 regions were amplified from genomic DNA by means of the immunoSEQ Assay, a bias-controlled multiplex PCR. The original methods were these. The number of nucleated cells in each sample was estimated from the amplification of reference gene primers within the assay. To quantify the absolute abundance of each unique TCRbeta CDR3 rearrangement, sequence reads were collapsed and filtered. For each sample, productive Simpson clonality was calculated as the square root of Simpson's diversity index across productive rearrangements. TCRdb mirrors the immuneACCESS table, restricted to in-frame sequences. Some clones are absent from its copies; in checked studies, under half trace to an unresolved V gene, and the reason for the others is unknown. The V and J calls and clone size come from that table; D and trimming were worked out from the DNA. The sample profile shows roughly 180,000 clones; around 85% of them were found once. Of the sample, approximately 8.9% falls within the top ten clones.

The material sequenced was peripheral blood. Recombination connected TRBV5-1 to TRBJ1-6, with the D gene uncertain. This TCR was recovered from a woman aged 60-70 years with acute or convalescent COVID-19. CDR3 protein: CASSLEPGNSPLHF. The nucleotide sequence reads TGCGCCAGCAGCTTGGAACCGGGTAATTCACCCCTCCACTTT.